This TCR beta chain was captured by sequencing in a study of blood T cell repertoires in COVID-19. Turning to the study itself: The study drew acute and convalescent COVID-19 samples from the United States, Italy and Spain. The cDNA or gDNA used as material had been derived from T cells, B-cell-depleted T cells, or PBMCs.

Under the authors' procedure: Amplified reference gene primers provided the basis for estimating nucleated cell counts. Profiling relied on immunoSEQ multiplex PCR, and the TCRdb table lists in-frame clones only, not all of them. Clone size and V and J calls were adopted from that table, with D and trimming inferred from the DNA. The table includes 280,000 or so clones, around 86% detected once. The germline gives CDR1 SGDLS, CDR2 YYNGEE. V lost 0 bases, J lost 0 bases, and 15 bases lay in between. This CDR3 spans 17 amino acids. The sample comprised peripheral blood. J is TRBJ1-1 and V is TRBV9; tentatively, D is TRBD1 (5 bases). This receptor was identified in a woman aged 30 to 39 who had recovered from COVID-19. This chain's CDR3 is CASSVAPAGTMNTEAFF. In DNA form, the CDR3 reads TGTGCCAGCAGCGTAGCTCCCGCAGGGACTATGAACACTGAAGCTTTCTTT.